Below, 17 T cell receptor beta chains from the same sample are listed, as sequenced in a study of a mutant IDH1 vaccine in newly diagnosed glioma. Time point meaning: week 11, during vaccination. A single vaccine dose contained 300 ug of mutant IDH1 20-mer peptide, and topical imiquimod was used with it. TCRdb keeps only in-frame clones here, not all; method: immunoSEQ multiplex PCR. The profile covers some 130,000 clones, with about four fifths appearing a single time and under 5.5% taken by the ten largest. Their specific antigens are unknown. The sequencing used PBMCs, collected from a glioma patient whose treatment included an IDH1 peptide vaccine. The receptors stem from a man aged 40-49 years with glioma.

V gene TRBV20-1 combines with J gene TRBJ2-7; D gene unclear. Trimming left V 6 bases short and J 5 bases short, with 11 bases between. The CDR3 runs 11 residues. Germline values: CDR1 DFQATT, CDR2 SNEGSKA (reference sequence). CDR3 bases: TGCAGTGCCCCCCAGCAGCACGAGCAGTACTTC. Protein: CSAPQQHEQYF.

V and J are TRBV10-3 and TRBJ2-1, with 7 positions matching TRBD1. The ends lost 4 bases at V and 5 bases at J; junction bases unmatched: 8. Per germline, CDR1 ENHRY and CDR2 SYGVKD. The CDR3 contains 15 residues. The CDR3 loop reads CAISGQGRLDNEQFF. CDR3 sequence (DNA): TGTGCCATCAGTGGACAGGGCAGACTCGACAATGAGCAGTTCTTC.

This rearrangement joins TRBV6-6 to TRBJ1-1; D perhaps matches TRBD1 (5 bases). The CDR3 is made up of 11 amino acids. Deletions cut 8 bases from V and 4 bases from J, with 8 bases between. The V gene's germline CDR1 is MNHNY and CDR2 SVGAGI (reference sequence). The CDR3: CASRQGTEAFF. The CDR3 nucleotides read TGTGCCAGCCGGCAGGGCACTGAAGCTTTCTTT.

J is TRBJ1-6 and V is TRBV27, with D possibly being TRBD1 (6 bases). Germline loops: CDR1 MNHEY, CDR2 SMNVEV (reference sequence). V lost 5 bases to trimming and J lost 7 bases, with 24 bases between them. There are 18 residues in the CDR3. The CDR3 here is CASSVVGLGGGQNSPLHF. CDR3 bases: TGTGCCAGCAGTGTCGTTGGCCTGGGTGGGGGGCAAAATTCACCCCTCCACTTT.

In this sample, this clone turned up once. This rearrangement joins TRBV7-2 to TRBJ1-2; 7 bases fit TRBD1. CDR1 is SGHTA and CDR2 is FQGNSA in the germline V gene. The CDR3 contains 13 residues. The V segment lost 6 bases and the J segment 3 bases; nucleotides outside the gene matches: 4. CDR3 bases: TGTGCCAGCAGTTATGACAGGGACTATGGCTACACCTTC. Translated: CASSYDRDYGYTF.

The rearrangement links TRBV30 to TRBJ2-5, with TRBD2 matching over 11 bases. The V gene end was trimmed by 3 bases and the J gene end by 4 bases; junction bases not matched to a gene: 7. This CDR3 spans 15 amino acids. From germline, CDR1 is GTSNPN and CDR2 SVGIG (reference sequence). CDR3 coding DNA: TGTGCCTGGAGCGAAAAACTAGCGGGAGCAGAGACCCAGTACTTC. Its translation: CAWSEKLAGAETQYF.

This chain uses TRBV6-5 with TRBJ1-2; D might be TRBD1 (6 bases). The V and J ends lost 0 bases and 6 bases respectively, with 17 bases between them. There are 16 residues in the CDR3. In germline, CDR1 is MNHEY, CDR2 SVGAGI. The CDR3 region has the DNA TGTGCCAGCAGTTACTCGACTCCCGGGGGCTTAAATGGCTACACCTTC. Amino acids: CASSYSTPGGLNGYTF.

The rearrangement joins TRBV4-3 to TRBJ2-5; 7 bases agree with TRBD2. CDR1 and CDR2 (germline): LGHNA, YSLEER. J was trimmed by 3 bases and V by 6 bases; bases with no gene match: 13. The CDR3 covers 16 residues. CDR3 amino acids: CASSRVRGGDEETQYF. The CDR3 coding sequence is TGCGCCAGCAGTCGAGTTAGGGGAGGGGACGAAGAGACCCAGTACTTC.

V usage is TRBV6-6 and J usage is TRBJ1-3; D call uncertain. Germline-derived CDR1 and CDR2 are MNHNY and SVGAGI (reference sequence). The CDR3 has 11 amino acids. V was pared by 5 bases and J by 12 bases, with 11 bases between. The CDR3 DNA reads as TGTGCCAGCAGTACCCTGAATAACATATATTTT. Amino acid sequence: CASSTLNNIYF.

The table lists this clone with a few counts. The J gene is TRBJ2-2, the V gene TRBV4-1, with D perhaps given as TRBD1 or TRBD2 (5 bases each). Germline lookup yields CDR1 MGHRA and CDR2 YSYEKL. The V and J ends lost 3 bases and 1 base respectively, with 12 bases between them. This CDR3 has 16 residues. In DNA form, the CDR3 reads TGCGCCAGCAGCCACCCCGGGACCTTGAACACCGGGGAGCTGTTTTTT. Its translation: CASSHPGTLNTGELFF.

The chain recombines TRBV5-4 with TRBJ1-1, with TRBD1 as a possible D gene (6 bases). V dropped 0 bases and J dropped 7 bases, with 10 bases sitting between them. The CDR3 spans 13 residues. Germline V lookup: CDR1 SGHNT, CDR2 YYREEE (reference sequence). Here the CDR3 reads CASSLEDSGEAFF. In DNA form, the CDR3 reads TGTGCCAGCAGCTTGGAGGACAGTGGTGAAGCTTTCTTT. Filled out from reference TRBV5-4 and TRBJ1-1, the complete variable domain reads ETGVTQSPTHLIKTRGQQVTLRCSSQSGHNTVSWYQQALGQGPQFIFQYYREEENGRGNFPPRFSGLQFPNYSSELNVNALELDDSALYLCASSLEDSGEAFFGQGTRLTVV.

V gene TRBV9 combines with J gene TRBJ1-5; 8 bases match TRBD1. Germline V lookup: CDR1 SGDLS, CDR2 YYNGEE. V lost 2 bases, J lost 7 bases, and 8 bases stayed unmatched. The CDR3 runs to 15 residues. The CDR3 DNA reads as TGTGCCAGCAGCGTGGGGACAGGAGATGGCCAGCCCCAGCATTTT. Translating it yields CASSVGTGDGQPQHF.

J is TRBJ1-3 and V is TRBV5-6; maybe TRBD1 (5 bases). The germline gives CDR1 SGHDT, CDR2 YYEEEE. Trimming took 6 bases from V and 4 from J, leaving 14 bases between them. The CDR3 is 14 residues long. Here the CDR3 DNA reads TGTGCCAGCACCCGGGGGACTTGGGGAAACACCATATATTTT. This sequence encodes CASTRGTWGNTIYF.

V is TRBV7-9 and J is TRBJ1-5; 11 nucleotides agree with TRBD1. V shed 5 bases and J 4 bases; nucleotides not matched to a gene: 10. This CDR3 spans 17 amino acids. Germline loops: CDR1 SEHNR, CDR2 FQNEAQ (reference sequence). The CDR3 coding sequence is TGTGCCAGCAGCCCAAGTGGACAGGGGGCGGGAAATCAGCCCCAGCATTTT. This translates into CASSPSGQGAGNQPQHF.

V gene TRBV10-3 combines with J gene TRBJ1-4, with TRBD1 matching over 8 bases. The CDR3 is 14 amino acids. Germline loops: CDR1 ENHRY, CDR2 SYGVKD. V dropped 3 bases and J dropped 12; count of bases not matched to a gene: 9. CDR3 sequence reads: CAISDQTGEGQLFF. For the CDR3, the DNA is TGTGCCATCAGTGACCAGACAGGGGAAGGACAACTGTTTTTT.

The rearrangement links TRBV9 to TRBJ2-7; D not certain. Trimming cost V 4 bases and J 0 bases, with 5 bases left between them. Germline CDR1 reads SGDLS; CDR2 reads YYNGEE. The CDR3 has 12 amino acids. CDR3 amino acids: CASSLSSYEQYF. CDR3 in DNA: TGTGCCAGCAGCTTGAGCTCCTACGAGCAGTACTTC.

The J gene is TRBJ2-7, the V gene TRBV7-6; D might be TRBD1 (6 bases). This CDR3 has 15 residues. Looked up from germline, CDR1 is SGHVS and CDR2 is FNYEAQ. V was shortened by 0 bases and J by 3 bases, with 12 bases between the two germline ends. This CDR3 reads CASSLATGSGYEQYF. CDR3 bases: TGTGCCAGCAGCTTAGCCACAGGGTCCGGCTACGAGCAGTACTTC.